One T cell receptor beta chain is described in this entry. Per the study methods: Estimation of nucleated cell counts was performed using reference gene primer amplification. Assay: immunoSEQ multiplex PCR; the TCRdb copy retains only in-frame clones and omits some. V, J and clone size are those of that table, while D and trimming were read from the DNA. This table holds around 150,000 clones, about 93% found once. Losses at the gene ends were 7 bases for V and 6 bases for J; bases not matched to a gene: 11. The germline V gene has CDR1 SEHNR and CDR2 FQNEAQ (reference sequence). There are 14 residues in the CDR3. This specimen belongs to a study of blood T cell repertoires in COVID-19. Study summary: Researchers got acute and convalescent COVID-19 samples from the United States, Italy and Spain. T cells, B-cell-depleted T cells, or PBMCs provided the cDNA or gDNA that served as material.

The receptor was derived from a woman in her forties or fifties with acute or convalescent COVID-19. This chain uses TRBV7-9 with TRBJ1-2; 7 positions agree with TRBD1. Sequencing was done on a sample of peripheral blood. Here the CDR3 DNA reads TGTGCCAGCACCGAATCGACAGGGCTAAATGGCTACACCTTC. This encodes CASTESTGLNGYTF. Full variable domain (rest looked up from reference TRBV7-9 and TRBJ1-2): DTGVSQNPRHKITKRGQNVTFRCDPISEHNRLYWYRQTLGQGPEFLTYFQNEAQLEKSRLLSDRFSAERPKGSFSTLEIQRTEQGDSAMYLCASTESTGLNGYTFGSGTRLTVV.